This T cell receptor beta chain originates from a study of beta chain features in type 1 diabetes. Background on the study: Sorted cells examined across all samples numbered 107,917,701.

Study-level points and caveats: Shorter templates might be favored by PCR, equally in patients and controls. Individuals with type 1 diabetes displayed fewer insertions and more deletions at VDJ junctions. An over-representation of cells with high TCR expression could result from cDNA sequencing.

This clone was seen more than once but under ten times. Its antigen is still unknown. This may be a read error: a much more frequent sequence differs by one nucleotide. Reverse transcription of all isolated RNA meant that expressed TCRB transcripts were sequenced. Clones were sequenced by immunoSEQ multiplex PCR, and TCRdb holds only the in-frame ones, with some missing. The repertoire has 310,000 or so clones, 8% of them found once; the top ten carry 0.44%. The V end was cut by 5 bases, the J end by 3 bases, with 5 bases between. Germline V gives CDR1 SGHVS, CDR2 FNYEAQ. The CDR3 is 12 amino acids. The sequenced material came from central memory CD4+ T cells from blood. This chain uses TRBV7-6 with TRBJ2-1; no firm D call. The origin of this receptor is a woman under 30 in good health. This CDR3 is CASSPGYNEQFF. The CDR3 coding sequence is TGTGCCAGCAGCCCCGGCTACAATGAGCAGTTCTTC.